One and the same sample provided the 32 T cell receptor beta chains below, sequenced in a study of blood T cell repertoires in COVID-19. TCRdb keeps only in-frame clones here, not all; method: immunoSEQ multiplex PCR. The profile covers roughly 150,000 clones, with about 87% appearing a single time and approximately 4% taken by the ten largest. Sequenced: PBMCs or T cells enriched from blood (not recorded which). The receptors were sampled from a man aged 50 to 60 in a cohort exposed to, infected with or recovered from COVID-19 (not recorded which).

The chain couples TRBV21-1 to TRBJ2-6; the table's D gene call, TRBD1, was not cross checked with the DNA. TRBV21-1 is shown as a pseudogene. CDR3 length equals 21 residues. Here the CDR3 DNA reads TGTGCCAGCAGCAAACATCCGAAGTCACGGCAGGGCGGTCCTGGGGCCAACGTCCTGACTTTC. Translating it yields CASSKHPKSRQGGPGANVLTF.

This chain links TRBV9 with TRBJ2-2; D uncertain. With 0 bases removed from V and 4 bases from J, the gap between germline ends came to 10 bases. The CDR3 spans 15 residues. The germline V gene encodes CDR1 SGDLS and CDR2 YYNGEE. CDR3 region: CASSVGVAVTGELFF. CDR3 nucleotide sequence: TGTGCCAGCAGCGTAGGTGTGGCCGTCACCGGGGAGCTGTTTTTT.

The CDR3 DNA is TGTGCCAGCAGCCCCTTGGCGGGGGGGCCAAATGAGCAGTTCTTC. It codes for CASSPLAGGPNEQFF. This sequence joins TRBV7-9 and TRBJ2-1, with 9 bases matching TRBD2. From germline, CDR1 is SEHNR and CDR2 FQNEAQ (reference sequence). Losses at the gene ends were 5 bases for V and 7 bases for J; bases not matched to a gene: 9. This CDR3 is built from 15 residues.

V usage is TRBV18 and J usage is TRBJ1-1; 7 bases align to TRBD1. Germline-derived CDR1 and CDR2 are KGHSH and LQKENI. V shed 2 bases and J 1 base; nucleotides not matched to a gene: 4. CDR3 length: 15 residues. The chain's CDR3 is CASSPMGQKNTEAFF. Written as DNA, the CDR3 is TGTGCCAGCTCACCAATGGGACAGAAGAACACTGAAGCTTTCTTT.

The V and J genes are TRBV19 and TRBJ2-1, with TRBD2 identical over 7 bases. The CDR3 extends over 13 amino acids. CDR1 is LNHDA and CDR2 is SQIVND in the germline V gene (reference sequence). J lost 3 bases, V lost 8 bases, and 4 bases had no gene match. The DNA for the CDR3 is TGTGCCAGTGCGGGAGAGATCTACAATGAGCAGTTCTTC. Protein sequence: CASAGEIYNEQFF.

The J gene is TRBJ1-2, the V gene TRBV2; D not resolved. V lost 7 bases and J 7 bases, leaving 13 bases between the germline ends. Germline V gives CDR1 SNHLY, CDR2 FYNNEI. This CDR3 contains 12 residues. Here the CDR3 DNA reads TGTGCCAGCAAAGAGGGTGATTCTGGCTACACCTTC. Translating it yields CASKEGDSGYTF.

The chain joins TRBV5-1 to TRBJ2-1, with a possible D match to TRBD2 (6 bases). Germline CDR1 and CDR2: SGHRS and YFSETQ. The CDR3 spans 14 residues. V was trimmed by 6 bases and J by 3 bases, leaving 13 bases between them. CDR3 protein: CASMPGVFYNEQFF. The CDR3 region has the DNA TGCGCCAGCATGCCGGGAGTATTCTACAATGAGCAGTTCTTC.

This clone was detected only a few times. V and J are TRBV28 and TRBJ2-7, with 8 bases fitting TRBD2. Losses at the gene ends were 6 bases for V and 7 bases for J; bases not matched to a gene: 14. There are 15 residues in the CDR3. Germline CDR1 reads MDHEN; CDR2 reads SYDVKM. Here the CDR3 reads CASRPTGGPVGEQYF. DNA for the CDR3: TGTGCCAGCAGACCCACGGGAGGGCCCGTGGGGGAGCAGTACTTC.

The V and J genes are TRBV7-2 and TRBJ1-4; 9 bases are shared with TRBD1. The V gene end was trimmed by 5 bases and the J gene end by 8 bases; junction bases not matched to a gene: 9. CDR3 length: 15 amino acids. CDR1 is SGHTA, CDR2 FQGNSA, per germline. The CDR3 loop is CASSPGDRAGEKLFF. The CDR3 DNA follows: TGTGCCAGCAGCCCGGGGGACAGGGCTGGAGAAAAACTGTTTTTT.

This rearrangement joins TRBV6-2 or TRBV6-3 to TRBJ2-7; a possible D gene is TRBD2 (5 bases). The CDR3 has 16 amino acids. CDR1 is MNHEY and CDR2 is SVGEGT in the germline V gene. With 5 bases removed from V and 4 bases from J, the gap between germline ends came to 21 bases. CDR3 coding DNA: TGTGCCAGCAGTCCCCCCGGAGGACCCTGGTCTTACGAGCAGTACTTC. Translated, it gives CASSPPGGPWSYEQYF.

The CDR3 region has the DNA TGTGCCAGCAGCTATTGGCCTAGCGGATACGAGCAGTACTTC. Translation gives CASSYWPSGYEQYF. The V gene is TRBV11-2, the J gene TRBJ2-7; 7 nucleotides align to TRBD2. This CDR3 is 14 amino acids long. Germline assignment: CDR1 SGHAT and CDR2 FQNNGV. The V gene end was trimmed by 4 bases and the J gene end by 4 bases; junction bases not matched to a gene: 7.

This chain joins TRBV3-1 (or the pseudogene TRBV3-2) and TRBJ2-1; D not resolved. Trimming took off 4 bases at V and 2 bases at J, with 12 bases between the two ends. The CDR3 consists of 15 residues. Germline CDR1 reads LGHDT; CDR2 reads YNNKEL (reference sequence). In DNA form, the CDR3 reads TGTGCCAGCAGCCCACCTAATAACCCCTACAATGAGCAGTTCTTC. This gives the protein CASSPPNNPYNEQFF.

J is TRBJ1-3 and V is TRBV2, with 7 positions matching TRBD1. V trimming: 4 bases; J trimming: 0 bases; junction bases outside the gene matches: 6. This CDR3 contains 16 residues. Germline CDR1 reads SNHLY; CDR2 reads FYNNEI. CDR3 nucleotides: TGTGCCAGCAGTGCCGCCCCAGGGGGCTCTGGAAACACCATATATTTT. It codes for CASSAAPGGSGNTIYF.

The gene calls are TRBV6-4 and TRBJ1-3; D gene uncertain. The germline V gene encodes CDR1 MRHNA and CDR2 SNTAGT. The CDR3 totals 15 residues. V dropped 9 bases and J dropped 0 bases, with 15 bases sitting between them. In nucleotides, the CDR3 is TGTGCCAGGGGCCCCCGGACTCTCTCTGGAAACACCATATATTTT. Translating gives CARGPRTLSGNTIYF.

This clone was counted once. V and J are TRBV11-1 and TRBJ1-2; D gene unclear. The CDR3 is 10 residues long. Germline V CDR1 and CDR2: SGHAT, FQDESV (reference sequence). V lost 11 bases, J lost 8 bases, and 12 bases lay in between. This CDR3 reads CAEGGFGYTF. CDR3 DNA sequence: TGTGCCGAAGGAGGGTTCGGCTACACCTTC.

This clone was seen a handful of times. V usage is TRBV5-1 and J usage is TRBJ1-1; a possible D gene is TRBD1 (5 bases). This CDR3 comprises 14 residues. V was trimmed by 4 bases and J by 1 base, leaving 11 bases between them. The germline V gene encodes CDR1 SGHRS and CDR2 YFSETQ. The CDR3 nucleotides read TGCGCCAGCAGCCCGGCGGGGGGGAACACTGAAGCTTTCTTT. It translates to CASSPAGGNTEAFF.

This chain uses TRBV5-1 with TRBJ1-2, with a weak D call TRBD1 (5 bases). V lost 3 bases, J lost 7 bases, and 16 bases lay in between. This CDR3 has 14 amino acids. Per the germline V gene, CDR1 is SGHRS and CDR2 is YFSETQ. The CDR3: CASSSNQGSGGYTF. The CDR3 DNA is TGCGCCAGCAGCTCCAACCAGGGAAGTGGTGGCTACACCTTC.

The chain joins TRBV10-3 to TRBJ2-7; D perhaps matches TRBD1 (6 bases). V was cut by 5 bases and J by 0 bases, with 8 bases left in between. Per germline, CDR1 ENHRY and CDR2 SYGVKD. CDR3 length: 13 amino acids. CDR3 in amino acids: CAISHRVSYEQYF. CDR3 sequence (DNA): TGTGCCATCAGTCACAGGGTCTCCTACGAGCAGTACTTC.

The rearrangement uses TRBV4-3 and TRBJ2-3, with TRBD1 matching over 10 bases. The V segment lost 4 bases and the J segment 3 bases; nucleotides outside the gene matches: 4. This CDR3 has 15 residues. CDR1 and CDR2 from the germline V gene are LGHNA and YSLEER. CDR3 amino acids: CASSLGTGETDTQYF. As DNA, the CDR3 is TGCGCCAGCAGCCTGGGGACAGGGGAAACAGATACGCAGTATTTT.

This clone was seen once. V and J are TRBV3-1 (or the pseudogene TRBV3-2) and TRBJ2-7; 10 positions match TRBD1. This CDR3 has 19 residues. Germline V gene sequence: CDR1 LGHDT, CDR2 YNNKEL (reference sequence). After removal of 8 bases from V and 2 bases from J, the junction contained 21 bases not matched to a gene. The CDR3 sequence: CASAEGTGVGCGGPYEQYF. CDR3 coding DNA: TGTGCCAGCGCCGAAGGGACAGGGGTAGGGTGTGGGGGACCCTACGAGCAGTACTTC.

The gene calls are TRBV7-2 and TRBJ1-1; 10 nucleotides align to TRBD1. V was clipped by 1 base and J by 1 base; unmatched bases: 3. CDR1 and CDR2 from the germline V gene are SGHTA and FQGNSA. CDR3 length: 16 residues. The CDR3 spells CASSLGQGARNTEAFF. The CDR3 DNA is TGTGCCAGCAGCTTAGGACAGGGGGCTAGGAACACTGAAGCTTTCTTT.

This clone showed up just once. The J gene is TRBJ1-6, the V gene TRBV9, with 9 bases that match TRBD1. The germline V gene has CDR1 SGDLS and CDR2 YYNGEE. The CDR3 loop spans 14 amino acids. J gave up 10 bases and V 3 bases, and 5 bases lay outside the gene matches. CDR3: CASSGGQGTSPLHF. The CDR3 DNA sequence: TGTGCCAGCAGCGGGGGACAGGGAACGTCACCCCTCCACTTT.

The V and J genes are TRBV5-3 and TRBJ2-1, with D tentatively TRBD2 (5 bases). TRBV5-3 is an ORF, and what it does is uncertain. This CDR3 has 14 residues. Trimming shortened V by 3 bases and J by 7 bases, and 14 bases separated the two germline ends. CDR3 coding DNA: TGTGCCAGAAGCTCTAGCAGTGGGTCAAATGAGCAGTTCTTC. Translation gives CARSSSSGSNEQFF.

This sequence joins TRBV19 and TRBJ2-1; 13 nucleotides agree with TRBD2. Germline loops: CDR1 LNHDA, CDR2 SQIVND (reference sequence). After removal of 5 bases from V and 10 bases from J, the junction contained 20 bases not matched to a gene. The CDR3 runs to 19 residues. CDR3 bases: TGTGCCAGTAGTGAAGAGGGGACTAGCGGGGTGGGGCGTGTTCGAGAGCAGTTCTTC. This translates into CASSEEGTSGVGRVREQFF.

This clone was seen only once. The V and J genes are TRBV30 and TRBJ1-6; no clear D. Trimming removed 8 bases from V and 9 bases from J, with 20 bases in between. Germline CDR1 GTSNPN, CDR2 SVGIG (reference sequence). The CDR3 loop spans 14 amino acids. The CDR3 sequence is CAARGSLGVSPLHF. The CDR3 DNA sequence: TGTGCCGCACGAGGGTCTTTAGGTGTTTCACCCCTCCACTTT.

The J gene is TRBJ1-5, the V gene TRBV6-5, with D maybe TRBD1 (5 bases). V lost 8 bases and J lost 1, with 9 bases in between. The CDR3 is 13 residues long. Per germline, CDR1 MNHEY and CDR2 SVGAGI. CDR3 sequence reads: CASEAGSNQPQHF. The DNA of the CDR3 is TGTGCCAGCGAGGCAGGGAGCAATCAGCCCCAGCATTTT.

This CDR3 reads CASSESPSASYQHF. Here the CDR3 DNA reads TGTGCCAGCAGTGAATCCCCTAGCGCGAGTTACCAGCATTTT. This rearrangement joins TRBV25-1 to TRBJ1-5; D gene uncertain. CDR1 is MGHDK, CDR2 SYGVNS, per germline. V lost 1 base and J 12 bases, leaving 16 bases between the germline ends. This CDR3 has 14 residues.

The gene calls are TRBV29-1 and TRBJ2-1; 14 bases align to TRBD2. CDR1 and CDR2 (germline): SQVTM, ANQGSEA. Losses at the gene ends were 3 bases for V and 6 bases for J; bases not matched to a gene: 13. The CDR3 is 18 amino acids. The CDR3 reads CSVDFRMTSGGASNEQFF. CDR3 bases: TGCAGCGTTGACTTTCGAATGACTAGCGGGGGGGCATCCAATGAGCAGTTCTTC.

The chain's CDR3 is CASSYGTPDSYEQYF. The CDR3, as DNA: TGTGCCAGCAGCTACGGGACTCCTGACTCCTACGAGCAGTACTTC. The chain combines TRBV6-5 with TRBJ2-7; D is perhaps TRBD2 (6 bases). CDR1 and CDR2 (germline): MNHEY, SVGAGI. The CDR3 runs 15 residues. V was shortened by 6 bases and J by 0 bases, with 15 bases between the two germline ends.

The chain has TRBV10-3 and TRBJ2-2, with 10 bases aligning to TRBD1. V dropped 8 bases and J dropped 4; count of bases not matched to a gene: 1. This CDR3 is built from 13 residues. The germline CDR1 and CDR2 sequences are ENHRY and SYGVKD. The CDR3 sequence: CAIDRGLTGELFF. CDR3 bases: TGTGCCATCGACAGGGGGCTCACCGGGGAGCTGTTTTTT.

The chain carries TRBV4-2 and TRBJ2-5, with 12 bases lining up with TRBD2. The CDR3 extends over 18 amino acids. The V segment lost 1 base and the J segment 1 base; nucleotides outside the gene matches: 7. Germline assignment: CDR1 LGHNA and CDR2 YNFKEQ. CDR3 region: CASSQGLGLAGLQETQYF. The CDR3 DNA is TGTGCCAGCAGCCAAGGATTGGGACTAGCGGGCCTCCAAGAGACCCAGTACTTC.

A single count supports this clone. CDR3 sequence: CAINRDTTNYGYTF. In DNA form, the CDR3 reads TGTGCCATCAATCGGGACACCACTAACTATGGCTACACCTTC. This chain uses TRBV10-3 with TRBJ1-2, with TRBD1 as a possible D gene (6 bases). The V and J ends lost 7 bases and 0 bases respectively, with 12 bases between them. The CDR3 is made up of 14 amino acids. The germline V gene encodes CDR1 ENHRY and CDR2 SYGVKD.